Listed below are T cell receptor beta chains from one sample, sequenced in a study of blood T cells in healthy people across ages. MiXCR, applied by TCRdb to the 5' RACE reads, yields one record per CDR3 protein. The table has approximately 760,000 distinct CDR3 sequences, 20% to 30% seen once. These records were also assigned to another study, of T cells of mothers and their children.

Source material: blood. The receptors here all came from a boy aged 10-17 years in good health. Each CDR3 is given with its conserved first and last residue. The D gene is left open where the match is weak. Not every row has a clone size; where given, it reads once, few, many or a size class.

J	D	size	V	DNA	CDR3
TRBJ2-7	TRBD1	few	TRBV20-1	TGCAGTGCTAGCCACCGGGACAGGGCCTACGAGCAGTACTTC	CSASHRDRAYEQYF
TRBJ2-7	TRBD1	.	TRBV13	TGTGCCAGCAGCCCCTTGACAGGGCTGAACGAGCAGTACTTC	CASSPLTGLNEQYF
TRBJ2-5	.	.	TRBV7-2	TGTGCCAGCAGCTTTCTAGGGAAAGAGACCCAGTACTTC	CASSFLGKETQYF
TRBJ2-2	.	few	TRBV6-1	TGTGCCAGCAGTGACCTCTACACGAACACCGGGGAGCTGTTTTTT	CASSDLYTNTGELFF
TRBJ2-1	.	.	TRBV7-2	TGTGCCAGCCGAAGAAGTCCTAGTAGGGGGGATGAGCAGTTCTTC	CASRRSPSRGDEQFF
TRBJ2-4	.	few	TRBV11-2	TGTGCCAGCAGCTTAGGGAAACTAGCCAAAAACATTCAGTACTTC	CASSLGKLAKNIQYF
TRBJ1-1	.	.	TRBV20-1	TGCAGTGCTCCCGAGGAGGCGGTCGGCGCTTTCTTT	CSAPEEAVGAFF
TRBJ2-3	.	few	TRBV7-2	TGTGCCAGCAGCTTTTTAGCGGCCGGCACAGATACGCAGTATTTT	CASSFLAAGTDTQYF
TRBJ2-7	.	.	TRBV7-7	TGTGCTAGCAGCTTAGGCAGCAACTACGAGCAGTACTTC	CASSLGSNYEQYF
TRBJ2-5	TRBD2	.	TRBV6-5	TGTGCCAGCAGTTACGGTTTCGGGGAGCGGGGGGGCAGAGAGACCCAGTACTTC	CASSYGFGERGGRETQYF
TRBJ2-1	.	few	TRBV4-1	TGCGCCAGCAGCCAAATGGGGCTAGCGCTAAACAATGAGCAGTTCTTC	CASSQMGLALNNEQFF
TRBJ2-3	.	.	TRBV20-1	TGCAGTGGGGCAAGAGGTCCAGATACGCAGTATTTT	CSGARGPDTQYF
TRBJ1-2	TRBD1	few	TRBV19	TGTGCCAGTAGTATAGCTCCCGACAGGGGAGGCGGCTACACCTTC	CASSIAPDRGGGYTF
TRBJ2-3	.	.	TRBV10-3	TGTGCCATCACTCCCGGACTAGGGGGCGCAGATACGCAGTATTTT	CAITPGLGGADTQYF
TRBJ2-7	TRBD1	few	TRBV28	TGTGCCAGCAGGTTACCGCTTGGACAGGGGGACGAGCAGTACTTC	CASRLPLGQGDEQYF
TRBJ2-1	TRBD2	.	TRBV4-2	TGTGCCACCGGGGGGGGAGCGGGAGATTTCAGAGAGCAGTTCTTC	CATGGGAGDFREQFF
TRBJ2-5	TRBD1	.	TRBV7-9	TGTGCCAGCAGTAGGGGGCCGAAGGAGACCCAGTACTTC	CASSRGPKETQYF
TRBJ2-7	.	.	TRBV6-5	TGTGCCAGCAGCTCCACAGGGACGGGGAACTACGAGCAGTACTTC	CASSSTGTGNYEQYF
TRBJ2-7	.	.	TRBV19	TGTGCCGGTAGTACAGGGTCTGGCTACGAGCAGTACTTC	CAGSTGSGYEQYF
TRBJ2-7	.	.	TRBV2	TGTGCCAGCAGTCTTTCCCAGGACGACTCAGCCTACGAGCAGTACTTC	CASSLSQDDSAYEQYF
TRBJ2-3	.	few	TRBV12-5	TGTGCTAGTGGTTTGCAGGGAATGGATACGCAGTATTTT	CASGLQGMDTQYF
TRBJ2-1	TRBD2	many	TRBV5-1	TGCGCCAGCAGCCCGACTAGCGGCAACAATGAGCAGTTCTTC	CASSPTSGNNEQFF
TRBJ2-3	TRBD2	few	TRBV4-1	TGCGCCAGCAGCCCCCACGCTAGCGGCAGCACAGATACGCAGTATTTT	CASSPHASGSTDTQYF
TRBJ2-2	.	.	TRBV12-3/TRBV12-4	TGTGCCAGCATGAACGGGGCTTCTGGAACCGGGGAGCTGTTTTTT	CASMNGASGTGELFF
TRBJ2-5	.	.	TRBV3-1	TGTGCCAGCAGCCAACAATCGGTAGATTGGGTGTTCTTC	CASSQQSVDWVFF
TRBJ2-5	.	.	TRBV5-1	TGCGCCAGCAGCTTATCACTCGAGAGCGAAGAGCAGTACTTC	CASSLSLESEEQYF
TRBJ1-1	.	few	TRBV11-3	TGTGCCAGCAGCCTGGGGCGGAGAGAAGCTTTCTTT	CASSLGRREAFF
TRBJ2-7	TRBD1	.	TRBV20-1	TGCAGTGCTAGGGACAGGACTGACTACGAGCAGTACTTC	CSARDRTDYEQYF
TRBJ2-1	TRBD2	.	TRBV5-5	TGTGCCAGCAGCTCCCAGGGACTAGCGGGACCCTACAATGAGCAGTTCTTC	CASSSQGLAGPYNEQFF
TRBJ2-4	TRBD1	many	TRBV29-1	TGCAGCGTTGCGCAGGGGGCCTGGGGCAAAAACATTCAGTACTTC	CSVAQGAWGKNIQYF
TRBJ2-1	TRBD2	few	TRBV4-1	TGCGCCAGCAGCCATTCTACGGGAGGGGGCAATGAGCAGTTCTTC	CASSHSTGGGNEQFF
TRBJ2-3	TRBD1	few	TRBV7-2	TGTGCCAGCAGCATAGACAGGGGGCGGCGAGATACGCAGTATTTT	CASSIDRGRRDTQYF
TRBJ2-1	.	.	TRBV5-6	TGTGCCAGCAGCTTGTCAGCCTATGAGCAGTTCTTC	CASSLSAYEQFF
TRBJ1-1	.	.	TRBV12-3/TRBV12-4	TGTGCCAGCAGTCCTGGCGCGGGCACTGAAGCTTTCTTT	CASSPGAGTEAFF
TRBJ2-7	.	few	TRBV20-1	TGCAGTGCTAGAGTAACAGGGGGGGAGAAAGAGCAGTACTTC	CSARVTGGEKEQYF
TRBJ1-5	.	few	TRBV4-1	TGCGCCAGCAGCCAAGGCCTTGGGGGGCTAATAAGCAATCAGCCCCAGCATTTT	CASSQGLGGLISNQPQHF
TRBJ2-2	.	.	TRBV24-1	TGTGCCACCAGTGATTTCGACGAGAACACCGGGGAGCTGTTTTTT	CATSDFDENTGELFF
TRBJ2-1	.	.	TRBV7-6	TGTGCCAGCAGCTTGAGGGGGGGCGATGAGCAGTTCTTC	CASSLRGGDEQFF
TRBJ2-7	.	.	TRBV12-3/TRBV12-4	TGTGCCAGCAGCTATTGGTCGGACACATCCTACGAGCAGTACTTC	CASSYWSDTSYEQYF
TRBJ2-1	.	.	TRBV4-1	TGCGCCAGCAGCTTTTTCCGGGATGCCTACAATGAGCAGTTCTTC	CASSFFRDAYNEQFF
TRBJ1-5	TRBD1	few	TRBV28	TGTGCCAGCAGTGGATTCCGGGACAGGGGCAATCAGCCCCAGCATTTT	CASSGFRDRGNQPQHF
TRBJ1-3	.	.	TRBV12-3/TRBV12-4	TGTGCCAGCAGTTTCTCTCGGAGAAATAGAAACACCACATATTTT	CASSFSRRNRNTTYF